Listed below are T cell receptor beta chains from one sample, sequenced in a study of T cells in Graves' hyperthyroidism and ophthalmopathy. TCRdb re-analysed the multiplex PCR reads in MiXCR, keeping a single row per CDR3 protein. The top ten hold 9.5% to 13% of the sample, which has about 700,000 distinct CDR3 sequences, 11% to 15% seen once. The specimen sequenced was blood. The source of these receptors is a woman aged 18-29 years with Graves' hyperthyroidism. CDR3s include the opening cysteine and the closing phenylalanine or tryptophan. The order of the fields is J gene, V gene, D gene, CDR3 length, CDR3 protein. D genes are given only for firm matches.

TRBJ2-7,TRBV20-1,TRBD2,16,CSARDGLAGGYYEQYF
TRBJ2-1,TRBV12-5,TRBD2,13,CASGGLAGNEQFF
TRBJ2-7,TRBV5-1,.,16,CASSWDARGSSFEQYF
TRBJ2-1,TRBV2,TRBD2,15,CASRPGLGPYNEQFF
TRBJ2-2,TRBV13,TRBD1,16,CASSLEDRIYTGELFF
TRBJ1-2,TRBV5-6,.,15,CASRDGDRERPGYTF
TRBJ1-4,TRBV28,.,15,CATGGPITTNEKLFF
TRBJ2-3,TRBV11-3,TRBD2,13,CASSPRGGNTQYF
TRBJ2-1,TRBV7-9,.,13,CASSAYHNNEQFF
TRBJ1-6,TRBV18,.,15,CASSPQWGANSPLHF
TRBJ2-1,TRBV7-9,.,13,CASSLAHYNEQFF
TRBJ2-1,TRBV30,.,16,CAWSVSGAQTDNEQFF
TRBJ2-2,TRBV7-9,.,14,CASSPVPSAGELFF
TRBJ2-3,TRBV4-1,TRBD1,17,CASSHPPRQGSADTQYF
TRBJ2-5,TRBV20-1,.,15,CSAPTVGAGSKTQYF
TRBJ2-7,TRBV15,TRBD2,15,CATSRPTAGGPEQYF
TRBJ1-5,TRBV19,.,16,CASSIIPGPSNQPQHF
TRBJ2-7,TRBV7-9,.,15,CASSLGDRSSYEQYF
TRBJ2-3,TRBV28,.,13,CASNLGRTDTQYF
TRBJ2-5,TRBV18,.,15,CASSPSDRSNLNQYF
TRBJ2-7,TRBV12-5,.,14,CASGLARGGYEQYF
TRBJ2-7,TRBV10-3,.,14,CAISSPLQSYEQYF